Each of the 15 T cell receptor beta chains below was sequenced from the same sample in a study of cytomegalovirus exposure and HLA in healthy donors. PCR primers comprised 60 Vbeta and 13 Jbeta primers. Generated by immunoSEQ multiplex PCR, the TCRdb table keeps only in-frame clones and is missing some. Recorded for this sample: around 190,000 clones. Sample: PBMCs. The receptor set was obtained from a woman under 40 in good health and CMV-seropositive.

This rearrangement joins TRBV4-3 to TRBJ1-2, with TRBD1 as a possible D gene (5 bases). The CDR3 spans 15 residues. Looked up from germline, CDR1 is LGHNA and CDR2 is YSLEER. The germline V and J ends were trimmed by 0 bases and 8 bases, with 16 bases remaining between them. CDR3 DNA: TGCGCCAGCAGCCAAGATCGGTCCAGGGCGGGAGGCTACACCTTC. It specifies CASSQDRSRAGGYTF.

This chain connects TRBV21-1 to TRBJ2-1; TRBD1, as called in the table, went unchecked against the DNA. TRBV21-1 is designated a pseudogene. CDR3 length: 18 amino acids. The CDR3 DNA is TGTGCCAGCAGCAAAGCGCGAGTAAGGACAGGCGATTACAATGAGCAGTTCTTC. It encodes CASSKARVRTGDYNEQFF.

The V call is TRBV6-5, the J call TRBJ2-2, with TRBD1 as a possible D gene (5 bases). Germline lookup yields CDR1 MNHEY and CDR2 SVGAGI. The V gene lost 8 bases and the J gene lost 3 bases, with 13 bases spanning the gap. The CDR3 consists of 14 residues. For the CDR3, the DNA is TGTGCCAGCGGGCCGGACATATACACCGGGGAGCTGTTTTTT. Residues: CASGPDIYTGELFF.

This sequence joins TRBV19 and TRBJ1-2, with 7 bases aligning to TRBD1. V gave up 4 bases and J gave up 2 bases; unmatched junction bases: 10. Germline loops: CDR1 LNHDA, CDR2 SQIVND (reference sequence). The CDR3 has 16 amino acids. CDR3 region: CASSTSHRGDNYGYTF. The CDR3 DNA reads TGTGCCAGTAGTACCTCCCACAGGGGCGACAACTATGGCTACACCTTC.

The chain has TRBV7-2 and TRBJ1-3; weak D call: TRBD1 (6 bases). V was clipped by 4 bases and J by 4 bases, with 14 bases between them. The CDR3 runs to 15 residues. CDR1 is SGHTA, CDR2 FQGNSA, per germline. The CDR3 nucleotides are TGTGCCAGCAGCTCCTCAACAGGGCCGGGAAACACCATATATTTT. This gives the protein CASSSSTGPGNTIYF.

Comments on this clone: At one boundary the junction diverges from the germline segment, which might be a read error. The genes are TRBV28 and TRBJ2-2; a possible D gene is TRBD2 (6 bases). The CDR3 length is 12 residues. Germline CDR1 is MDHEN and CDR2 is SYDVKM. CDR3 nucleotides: TGTGCCAGCGGGGGTAACACCGGGGGGCTGTTTTTT. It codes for CASGGNTGGLFF.

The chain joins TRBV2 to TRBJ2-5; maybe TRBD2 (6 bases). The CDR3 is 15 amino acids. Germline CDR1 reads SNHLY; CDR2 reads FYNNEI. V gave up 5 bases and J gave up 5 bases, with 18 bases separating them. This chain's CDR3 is CASSNRGAGGETQYF. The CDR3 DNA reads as TGTGCCAGCAGTAACCGCGGGGCTGGAGGGGAGACCCAGTACTTC.

The DNA of the CDR3 is TGTGCCAGCTCACCAGGGGAGATGAACACTGAAGCTTTCTTT. It is translated as CASSPGEMNTEAFF. This chain uses TRBV18 with TRBJ1-1, with D unclear. Trimming took 2 bases from V and 0 from J, leaving 7 bases between them. The CDR3 runs to 14 residues. Germline values: CDR1 KGHSH, CDR2 LQKENI.

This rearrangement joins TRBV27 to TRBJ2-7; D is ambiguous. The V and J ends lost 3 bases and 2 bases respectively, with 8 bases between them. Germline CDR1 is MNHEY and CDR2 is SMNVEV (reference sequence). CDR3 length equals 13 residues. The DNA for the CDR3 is TGTGCCAGCAGTTTTATTGGGCCCTACGAGCAGTACTTC. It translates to CASSFIGPYEQYF.

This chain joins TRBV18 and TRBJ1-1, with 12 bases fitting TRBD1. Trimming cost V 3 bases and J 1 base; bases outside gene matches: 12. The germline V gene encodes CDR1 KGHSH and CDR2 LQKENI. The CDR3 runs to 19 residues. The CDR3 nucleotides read TGTGCCAGCTCACCTACTACCGGGACAGGGGGCCTTCGGAACACTGAAGCTTTCTTT. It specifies CASSPTTGTGGLRNTEAFF.

The CDR3 loop reads CASSLGVAGHYNEQFF. In nucleotides, the CDR3 is TGCGCCAGCAGCTTGGGGGTAGCGGGGCATTACAATGAGCAGTTCTTC. V usage is TRBV5-1 and J usage is TRBJ2-1; 8 positions agree with TRBD2. Trimming took 0 bases from V and 4 from J; bases not matched to a gene: 6. This CDR3 spans 16 amino acids. Germline V CDR1 and CDR2: SGHRS, YFSETQ.

The CDR3 sequence is CASRTDQPQHF. The DNA of the CDR3 is TGTGCCTCTAGAACTGATCAGCCCCAGCATTTT. The chain employs TRBV28 and TRBJ1-5; no firm D call. The CDR3 extends over 11 amino acids. V was clipped by 11 bases and J by 5 bases, with 10 bases between them. The germline CDR1 and CDR2 sequences are MDHEN and SYDVKM.

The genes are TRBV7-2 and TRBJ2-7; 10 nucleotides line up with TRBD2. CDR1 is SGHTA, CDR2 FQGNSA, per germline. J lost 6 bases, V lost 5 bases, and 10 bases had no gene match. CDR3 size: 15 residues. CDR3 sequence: CASSPGGLAGVEQYF. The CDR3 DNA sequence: TGTGCCAGCAGCCCAGGGGGCCTAGCGGGAGTCGAGCAGTACTTC.

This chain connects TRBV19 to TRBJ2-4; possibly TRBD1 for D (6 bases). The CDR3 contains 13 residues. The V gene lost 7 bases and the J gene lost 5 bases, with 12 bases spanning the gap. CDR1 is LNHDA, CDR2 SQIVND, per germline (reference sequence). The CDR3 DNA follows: TGTGCCAGTACCCCGGCAGGGGAAAACATTCAGTACTTC. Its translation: CASTPAGENIQYF.

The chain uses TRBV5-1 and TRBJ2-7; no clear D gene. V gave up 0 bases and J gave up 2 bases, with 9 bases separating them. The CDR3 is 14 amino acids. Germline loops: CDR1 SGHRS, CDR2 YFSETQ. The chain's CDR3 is CASSLETQTYEQYF. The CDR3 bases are TGCGCCAGCAGCTTGGAGACTCAGACCTACGAGCAGTACTTC. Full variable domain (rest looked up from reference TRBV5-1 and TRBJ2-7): KAGVTQTPRYLIKTRGQQVTLSCSPISGHRSVSWYQQTPGQGLQFLFEYFSETQRNKGNFPGRFSGRQFSNSRSEMNVSTLELGDSALYLCASSLETQTYEQYFGPGTRLTVT.